This paragraph reports one T cell receptor (beta chain). The antigen is not known. This sample was included in a study of CD8 T cells in ankylosing spondylitis. Study-level findings and limits: Within ankylosing spondylitis blood, a TCR beta motif made up of seven to nine highly homologous variants appeared to be characteristic.

One entry per CDR3 protein, called by TCRdb with MiXCR from the 5' RACE reads. Among 150,000 to 200,000 distinct CDR3 sequences listed, around a third were seen once. The CDR3 loop spans 15 amino acids. The V and J ends lost 4 bases and 0 bases respectively, with 10 bases between them. The chain combines TRBV12-3 or TRBV12-4 with TRBJ2-1; weak D call: TRBD1 (6 bases). This TCR came from a male donor with ankylosing spondylitis. The sample comprised synovial fluid, either unsorted or a sorted T cell fraction (not recorded which). The CDR3 bases are TGTGCCAGCAGTTCAGGGGCGAGCTCCTACAATGAGCAGTTCTTC. Amino acid sequence: CASSSGASSYNEQFF.